Listed below are T cell receptor beta chains from one sample, sequenced in a study of shared clonotypes between healthy human individuals. Produced via immunoSEQ multiplex PCR; TCRdb's table is partial and in-frame only. The sample consists of roughly 600,000 clones, roughly 98% of them appearing once. Material: naive CD8+ T cells sorted from blood. These receptors were collected from a man aged 25-40 years in good health. Each CDR3 is given with its conserved first and last residue. A D gene is named only where the DNA matches it firmly. Clone size is not always given. Where it is, it says once, few, many or a class for expanded clones.

D gene,V gene,J gene,clone size,CDR3 protein,CDR3 DNA
-,TRBV15,TRBJ2-2,-,CATSRDRTGELFF,TGTGCCACCAGCAGAGATAGAACCGGGGAGCTGTTTTTT
-,TRBV27,TRBJ2-1,-,CASSPESGLANEQFF,TGTGCCAGCAGTCCGGAGTCTGGTCTAGCCAATGAGCAGTTCTTC
TRBD2,TRBV27,TRBJ2-3,once,CASSNGGLAGFTDTQYF,TGTGCCAGCAGTAACGGGGGACTAGCGGGATTCACAGATACGCAGTATTTT
-,TRBV29-1,TRBJ2-1,-,CSARGPGGQHNEQFF,TGCAGCGCCCGGGGCCCCGGGGGCCAACACAATGAGCAGTTCTTC
-,TRBV27,TRBJ1-1,-,CASSLFQGTEAFF,TGTGCCAGCAGTTTATTTCAGGGCACTGAAGCTTTCTTT
-,TRBV27,TRBJ2-1,-,CASSFDGKQFF,TGTGCCAGCAGTTTTGACGGAAAGCAGTTCTTC
TRBD2,TRBV29-1,TRBJ2-3,-,CSVEGLAGGDENTDTQYF,TGCAGCGTTGAAGGACTAGCGGGAGGAGATGAGAACACAGATACGCAGTATTTT
TRBD2,TRBV28,TRBJ2-7,-,CASSRPGGEQYF,TGTGCCAGCAGTCGACCGGGGGGCGAGCAGTACTTC
TRBD2,TRBV7-8,TRBJ2-7,-,CASSTRTSGLSSYEQYF,TGTGCCAGCAGCACGAGGACTAGCGGACTGAGCTCCTACGAGCAGTACTTC
-,TRBV29-1,TRBJ2-3,once,CSVYRGTDTQYF,TGCAGCGTATACAGGGGCACAGATACGCAGTATTTT
-,TRBV7-9,TRBJ1-3,-,CASSLDSGISGNTIYF,TGTGCCAGCAGCTTAGATTCAGGCATCTCTGGAAACACCATATATTTT
TRBD2,TRBV7-9,TRBJ2-7,-,CASSPYSGDSYEQYF,TGTGCCAGCAGCCCCTATAGCGGGGATTCCTACGAGCAGTACTTC
-,TRBV27,TRBJ2-7,-,CASTPGGASYEQYF,TGTGCCAGCACCCCTGGCGGGGCGTCCTACGAGCAGTACTTC
TRBD2,TRBV7-6,TRBJ2-7,-,CASSPGGYEQYF,TGTGCCAGCAGCCCGGGGGGTTACGAGCAGTACTTC
-,TRBV27,TRBJ2-3,-,CASSLNRGTDTQYF,TGTGCCAGCAGTTTAAATCGAGGCACAGATACGCAGTATTTT
-,TRBV12-5,TRBJ1-1,-,CASGLGKTEAFF,TGTGCTAGTGGTTTAGGTAAAACTGAAGCTTTCTTT
-,TRBV2,TRBJ1-2,-,CASSADSANYGYTF,TGTGCCAGCAGTGCGGACAGCGCTAACTATGGCTACACCTTC
-,TRBV5-6,TRBJ1-1,once,CASSLGENTEAFF,TGTGCCAGCAGCTTGGGAGAGAACACTGAAGCTTTCTTT
-,TRBV5-1,TRBJ1-4,-,CASSYLGGLGEKLFF,TGCGCCAGCAGCTACCTAGGGGGGCTGGGAGAAAAACTGTTTTTT
-,TRBV6-1,TRBJ1-5,once,CASSEEGYSNQPQHF,TGTGCCAGCAGTGAAGAGGGGTATAGCAATCAGCCCCAGCATTTT
-,TRBV10-1,TRBJ2-1,-,CASSEGRTDNEQFF,TGCGCCAGCAGTGAGGGCAGGACGGACAATGAGCAGTTCTTC
-,TRBV9,TRBJ2-7,-,CASSVQGEASYEQYF,TGTGCCAGCAGCGTACAGGGGGAGGCTTCCTACGAGCAGTACTTC
TRBD1,TRBV11-2,TRBJ2-5,once,CASSSTGTGQETQYF,TGTGCCAGCAGCTCCACCGGGACAGGGCAAGAGACCCAGTACTTC
-,TRBV7-9,TRBJ1-5,-,CASSSQSQPQHF,TGTGCCAGCAGCTCTCAGAGTCAGCCCCAGCATTTT
-,TRBV7-6,TRBJ1-1,-,CASSSSGDEAFF,TGTGCCAGCAGCTCATCAGGAGATGAAGCTTTCTTT
TRBD1,TRBV27,TRBJ2-5,-,CASSLSEGGRETQYF,TGTGCCAGCAGTTTATCCGAAGGGGGCCGGGAGACCCAGTACTTC
-,TRBV27,TRBJ2-2,-,CATLGGRGTGELFF,TGTGCCACCCTGGGGGGACGGGGCACCGGGGAGCTGTTTTTT
-,TRBV29-1,TRBJ2-7,-,CSVEMGIPTGEQYF,TGCAGCGTTGAAATGGGTATACCCACGGGCGAGCAGTACTTC
-,TRBV7-8,TRBJ2-6,-,CASSHHRVEYSGANVLTF,TGTGCCAGCAGCCACCACAGGGTTGAATACTCTGGGGCCAACGTCCTGACTTTC
TRBD1,TRBV10-1,TRBJ2-1,once,CASSPGTGYNEQFF,TGCGCCAGCAGTCCCGGGACAGGATACAATGAGCAGTTCTTC
TRBD2,TRBV11-2,TRBJ2-7,-,CASSPWLAGPSYEQYF,TGTGCCAGCAGCCCCTGGTTAGCGGGCCCCTCCTACGAGCAGTACTTC
TRBD1,TRBV27,TRBJ2-2,-,CASRGRLGTVNTGELFF,TGTGCCAGCAGAGGTAGACTTGGGACAGTGAACACCGGGGAGCTGTTTTTT